These 27 T cell receptor beta chains originate from one sample sequenced in a study of quantifying T cell responses using KT2 cells. For the study at large: cDNA was made from DNase-treated RNA using alpha and beta constant primers.

A single-stranded UMI oligo with SP2 sequence was ligated to cDNA 3' ends. The first PCR ran 4 to 5 cycles with an equimolar RC1.1 and RC1.2 beta primer mix. TCRdb reprocessed the UMI-ligation and nested PCR reads with MiXCR, giving one entry per CDR3 protein. The sample consists of over 40,000 distinct CDR3 sequences, 11% of them appearing once. Input material: PBMCs spiked with cells of the T cell clone KT2. Receptors were obtained from a human donor.

This clonotype was counted at least ten times. The CDR3 spells CASSIRPDYEQYF. CDR3 in DNA: TGTGCCAGTAGTATACGGCCAGACTACGAGCAGTACTTC. The genes are TRBV19 and TRBJ2-7; D not certain. The V end lost 2 bases, the J end lost 3 bases, and 8 bases lay between the germline ends. The CDR3 spans 13 residues. From germline, CDR1 is LNHDA and CDR2 SQIVND (reference sequence).

There are a few counts of this clonotype. The V call is TRBV11-2, the J call TRBJ2-5; 13 bases are shared with TRBD2. The CDR3 loop spans 15 amino acids. Germline loops: CDR1 SGHAT, CDR2 FQNNGV. After removal of 3 bases from V and 4 bases from J, the junction contained 2 bases not matched to a gene. The CDR3 sequence is CASSFGLAGAETQYF. CDR3 coding DNA: TGTGCCAGCAGCTTTGGACTAGCGGGAGCAGAGACCCAGTACTTC.

The rearrangement links TRBV7-2 to TRBJ1-2, with TRBD1 as a possible D gene (5 bases). The CDR3 totals 14 residues. Germline V lookup: CDR1 SGHTA, CDR2 FQGNSA. The V gene lost 0 bases and the J gene lost 4 bases, with 9 bases spanning the gap. CDR3 DNA: TGTGCCAGCAGCTTAGCGCAGGGAACCTATGGCTACACCTTC. It specifies CASSLAQGTYGYTF. Full variable domain (remainder filled in from reference TRBV7-2 and TRBJ1-2): GAGVSQSPSNKVTEKGKDVELRCDPISGHTALYWYRQSLGQGLEFLIYFQGNSAPDKSGLPSDRFSAERTGGSVSTLTIQRTQQEDSAVYLCASSLAQGTYGYTFGSGTRLTVV.

Ten or more counts support this clonotype. The chain combines TRBV6-5 with TRBJ1-1; 7 positions agree with TRBD1. Germline V gives CDR1 MNHEY, CDR2 SVGAGI. The CDR3 is 18 amino acids. Germline trimming cut 7 bases from V and 0 bases from J; bases unmatched to any gene: 17. The CDR3 spells CASIPNRGGLRLNTEAFF. CDR3 nucleotide sequence: TGTGCCAGCATTCCTAACAGGGGCGGGCTGCGTTTGAACACTGAAGCTTTCTTT.

Notes on this clonotype: With a much larger clone just one base away, this may be a read error. The chain is built from TRBV5-1 and TRBJ2-7; TRBD2 aligns across 10 bases. The CDR3 is 15 amino acids. Germline lookup yields CDR1 SGHRS and CDR2 YFSETQ. The V segment lost 3 bases and the J segment 8 bases; nucleotides outside the gene matches: 11. CDR3 amino acids: CASSWGASGSDQQYF. Here the CDR3 DNA reads TGCGCCAGCAGCTGGGGGGCTAGCGGGAGCGACCAGCAGTACTTC. Together with reference TRBV5-1 and TRBJ2-7, the CDR3 gives the full variable domain: KAGVTQTPRYLIKTRGQQVTLSCSPISGHRSVSWYQQTPGQGLQFLFEYFSETQRNKGNFPGRFSGRQFSNSRSEMNVSTLELGDSALYLCASSWGASGSDQQYFGPGTRLTVT.

A few counts support this clonotype. The V gene is TRBV12-3 or TRBV12-4, the J gene TRBJ1-1; no firm D call. With 6 bases removed from V and 2 bases from J, the gap between germline ends came to 16 bases. The CDR3 length is 15 residues. DNA of the CDR3: TGTGCCAGCAGCAACCGGGGTCCCAAAAACACTGAAGCTTTCTTT. Protein sequence: CASSNRGPKNTEAFF.

This rearrangement joins TRBV20-1 to TRBJ2-7; D unclear. The CDR3 consists of 12 residues. V was pared by 3 bases and J by 3 bases, with 9 bases between. Germline-derived CDR1 and CDR2 are DFQATT and SNEGSKA (reference sequence). The CDR3 here is CSASLSGYEQYF. CDR3 DNA: TGCAGTGCTAGCTTGTCGGGCTACGAGCAGTACTTC.

This clonotype was counted at least ten times. The chain uses TRBV20-1 and TRBJ2-3; a weak D match, TRBD2 (5 bases). Germline V lookup: CDR1 DFQATT, CDR2 SNEGSKA (reference sequence). V was shortened by 6 bases and J by 6 bases, with 13 bases between the two germline ends. The CDR3 has 12 residues. CDR3 bases: TGCAGTGCCGAGGGCCCGGCCGATACGCAGTATTTT. Translating it yields CSAEGPADTQYF.

The J gene is TRBJ1-6, the V gene TRBV20-1; D may be TRBD1 (5 bases). There are 12 residues in the CDR3. The germline CDR1 and CDR2 sequences are DFQATT and SNEGSKA (reference sequence). V was shortened by 5 bases and J by 13 bases, with 15 bases between the two germline ends. CDR3 loop: CSAGGSTSPLHF. CDR3 coding DNA: TGCAGTGCTGGGGGGTCCACCTCGCCCCTCCACTTT.

This clonotype has ten or more counts. The chain combines TRBV7-3 with TRBJ1-2; the D is unclear. The CDR3 spans 15 residues. The V end lost 5 bases, the J end lost 4 bases, and 17 bases lay between the germline ends. Germline CDR1 is SGHTA and CDR2 is FQGTGA. Here the CDR3 reads CASSPASGEGYGYTF. CDR3 bases: TGTGCCAGCAGCCCCGCTTCTGGGGAGGGCTATGGCTACACCTTC.

This clonotype was observed at least ten times. CDR3 nucleotide sequence: TGCAGTGCTAGAGACCAGGGATTAGCTAGCAATCAGCCCCAGCATTTT. Translated: CSARDQGLASNQPQHF. The chain employs TRBV20-1 and TRBJ1-5, with D maybe TRBD1 (5 bases). Germline CDR1 DFQATT, CDR2 SNEGSKA (reference sequence). V dropped 0 bases and J dropped 0 bases, with 12 bases sitting between them. The CDR3 spans 16 residues.

This clonotype was detected only a few times. The rearrangement uses TRBV19 and TRBJ1-5; D perhaps matches TRBD1 (6 bases). V was pared by 1 base and J by 11 bases, with 21 bases between. This CDR3 has 16 residues. Germline V gene data show CDR1 as LNHDA and CDR2 as SQIVND (reference sequence). CDR3 amino acids: CASSIAGGGPRSAQHF. CDR3 bases: TGTGCCAGTAGTATAGCTGGAGGGGGTCCGCGTTCAGCCCAGCATTTT.

The chain recombines TRBV11-3 with TRBJ2-1; D is unresolved. CDR1 and CDR2 (germline): SGHNT, YENEEA. Trimming shortened V by 5 bases and J by 11 bases, and 13 bases separated the two germline ends. The CDR3 length is 12 residues. The CDR3 sequence is CASSPRMTQQFF. The CDR3 DNA reads as TGTGCCAGCAGCCCCAGGATGACCCAGCAGTTCTTC.

The chain uses TRBV5-6 and TRBJ2-1, with 10 bases that match TRBD2. V lost 1 base and J lost 8; bases outside the gene matches: 6. This CDR3 has 15 amino acids. Germline V gene sequence: CDR1 SGHDT, CDR2 YYEEEE. CDR3 sequence: CASSLRASGGHEQFF. Here the CDR3 DNA reads TGTGCCAGCAGCTTGAGGGCTAGCGGGGGCCATGAGCAGTTCTTC.

The chain joins TRBV6-5 to TRBJ1-4, with 7 positions matching TRBD1. Germline CDR1 is MNHEY and CDR2 is SVGAGI. The V segment lost 0 bases and the J segment 4 bases; nucleotides outside the gene matches: 2. The CDR3 is 15 amino acids. The CDR3 loop is CASSYSGQDNEKLFF. CDR3 coding DNA: TGTGCCAGCAGTTACTCCGGACAGGATAATGAAAAACTGTTTTTT.

This clonotype was seen more than once but under ten times. The chain uses TRBV29-1 and TRBJ2-1; the match to TRBD2 covers 8 bases. Germline CDR1 and CDR2: SQVTM and ANQGSEA. J gave up 1 base and V 7 bases, and 3 bases lay outside the gene matches. CDR3 length equals 13 residues. The CDR3 spells CSALAVSYNEQFF. CDR3 nucleotide sequence: TGCAGCGCACTAGCGGTTTCCTACAATGAGCAGTTCTTC.

This clonotype was detected only a few times. DNA of the CDR3: TGTGCCAGCAGTTTTGACAGGCTAAATTCACCCCTCCACTTT. The encoded protein is CASSFDRLNSPLHF. The gene calls are TRBV27 and TRBJ1-6; tentatively, D is TRBD1 (6 bases). Trimming removed 3 bases at V and 7 bases at J, with 10 bases between. Germline CDR1 and CDR2: MNHEY and SMNVEV (reference sequence). This CDR3 spans 14 amino acids.

Many counts were recorded for this clonotype. This sequence joins TRBV7-2 and TRBJ2-1; a possible D gene is TRBD1 (6 bases). Trimming pared 2 bases from V and 7 bases from J, leaving 9 bases between. The CDR3 extends over 13 amino acids. Per germline, CDR1 SGHTA and CDR2 FQGNSA. The DNA for the CDR3 is TGTGCCAGCAGCTTATCGAGGGGGAATGAGCAGTTCTTC. This sequence encodes CASSLSRGNEQFF.

The V gene is TRBV3-1, the J gene TRBJ2-1; 7 bases agree with TRBD2. After removal of 1 base from V and 4 bases from J, the junction contained 1 base not matched to a gene. CDR1 and CDR2 from the germline V gene are LGHDT and YNNKEL (reference sequence). The CDR3 has 14 amino acids. The CDR3 here is CASSQGTRYNEQFF. The CDR3 coding sequence is TGTGCCAGCAGCCAAGGGACTAGGTACAATGAGCAGTTCTTC.

This clonotype was observed a handful of times. The chain is built from TRBV4-1 and TRBJ2-1; possible D gene TRBD2, 5 bases. Trimming shortened V by 0 bases and J by 11 bases, and 14 bases separated the two germline ends. The CDR3 runs 14 residues. CDR1 and CDR2 from the germline V gene are MGHRA and YSYEKL. The CDR3 loop reads CASSQDGGGFKQFF. CDR3 bases: TGCGCCAGCAGCCAAGATGGAGGAGGCTTTAAGCAGTTCTTC.

In this sample, this clonotype turned up a few times. V gene TRBV12-3 or TRBV12-4 combines with J gene TRBJ1-1; no definite D call. V lost 6 bases to trimming and J lost 2 bases, with 16 bases between them. The CDR3 contains 15 residues. For the CDR3, the DNA is TGTGCCAGCAGGGCCGTATGGAGCAGCAACACTGAAGCTTTCTTT. As protein: CASRAVWSSNTEAFF.

Points on this clonotype: The CDR3 ends on some other residue instead of the conserved phenylalanine or tryptophan, so this is likely a read error. V gene TRBV5-1 combines with J gene TRBJ2-5; 7 bases are shared with TRBD2. Looked up from germline, CDR1 is SGHRS and CDR2 is YFSETQ. The J segment lost 1 base and the V segment lost 0 bases, leaving 9 bases of the junction unmatched. The CDR3 sequence is 17 residues long. CDR3 nucleotide sequence: TGCGCCAGCAGCTTGGGGCCTAGCGGTAACTCCCAAGAGACCCAGTACTAC. Its protein product is CASSLGPSGNSQETQYY.

This clonotype is deemed medium-sized (0.01 to 0.1%). The chain links TRBV29-1 to TRBJ2-3; the D gene is possibly TRBD2 (5 bases). Germline CDR1 is SQVTM and CDR2 is ANQGSEA. V was pared by 4 bases and J by 6 bases, with 14 bases between. The CDR3 consists of 13 residues. The chain's CDR3 is CSVGTRRGDTQYF. CDR3 DNA sequence: TGCAGCGTTGGGACTCGCCGAGGGGATACGCAGTATTTT.

This clonotype was found a few times. The chain uses TRBV29-1 and TRBJ1-2, with D uncertain. CDR1 and CDR2 (germline): SQVTM, ANQGSEA. The CDR3 is made up of 15 amino acids. Trimming shortened V by 6 bases and J by 3 bases, and 20 bases separated the two germline ends. The CDR3, as DNA: TGCAGCGTCACCCCAACCCCCGGGCCCGACTATGGCTACACCTTC. It translates to CSVTPTPGPDYGYTF. Full variable domain (outside the CDR3, taken from reference TRBV29-1 and TRBJ1-2): SAVISQKPSRDICQRGTSLTIQCQVDSQVTMMFWYRQQPGQSLTLIATANQGSEATYESGFVIDKFPISRPNLTFSTLTVSNMSPEDSSIYLCSVTPTPGPDYGYTFGSGTRLTVV.

This clonotype was detected only a few times. CDR3 sequence: CASSLEDGFYGYTF. CDR3 coding DNA: TGCGCCAGCAGCTTGGAGGACGGCTTTTATGGCTACACCTTC. The J gene is TRBJ1-2, the V gene TRBV5-1; D gene uncertain. V was pared by 0 bases and J by 5 bases, with 11 bases between. The CDR3 runs 14 residues. CDR1 SGHRS and CDR2 YFSETQ come from the germline V gene.

This clonotype was seen at least ten times. This chain links TRBV14 with TRBJ2-3, with 10 bases identical to TRBD1. V gave up 0 bases and J gave up 1 base; unmatched junction bases: 10. This CDR3 has 19 amino acids. Germline V lookup: CDR1 SGHDN, CDR2 FVKESK. The CDR3 nucleotides read TGTGCCAGCAGCCAAGAGTTCCGGGACAGGGGTCTAGGCACAGATACGCAGTATTTT. Protein sequence: CASSQEFRDRGLGTDTQYF.

The chain carries TRBV28 and TRBJ2-5; 8 nucleotides line up with TRBD1. The germline gives CDR1 MDHEN, CDR2 SYDVKM. The V gene end was trimmed by 6 bases and the J gene end by 0 bases; junction bases not matched to a gene: 15. The CDR3 totals 18 residues. CDR3 loop: CASRDRDRMSSYQETQYF. In nucleotides, the CDR3 is TGTGCCAGCAGGGACCGGGACAGGATGTCGAGTTACCAAGAGACCCAGTACTTC.